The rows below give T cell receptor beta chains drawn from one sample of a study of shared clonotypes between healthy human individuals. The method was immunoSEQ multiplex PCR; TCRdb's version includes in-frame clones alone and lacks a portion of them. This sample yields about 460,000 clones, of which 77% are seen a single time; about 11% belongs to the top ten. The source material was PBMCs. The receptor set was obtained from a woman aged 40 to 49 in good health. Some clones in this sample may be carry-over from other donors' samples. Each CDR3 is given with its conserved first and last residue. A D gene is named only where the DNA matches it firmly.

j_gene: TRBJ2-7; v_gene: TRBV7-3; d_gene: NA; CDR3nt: TGTGCCAGCAGCTTCCCTTTGCGCGAGCAGTACTTC; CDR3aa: CASSFPLREQYF
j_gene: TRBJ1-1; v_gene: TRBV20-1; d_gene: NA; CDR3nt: TGCAGTGCTGCACAGGAAATTGAGGCTTTCTTT; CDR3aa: CSAAQEIEAFF
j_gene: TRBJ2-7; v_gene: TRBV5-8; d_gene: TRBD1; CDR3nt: TGTGCCAGCAGCCCACCGGGACAGGGAAGCTCCTACGAGCAGTACTTC; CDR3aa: CASSPPGQGSSYEQYF
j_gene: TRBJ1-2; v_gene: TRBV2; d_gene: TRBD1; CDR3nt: TGTGCCAGCGGGCGGACAGGGGATGGCTACACCTTC; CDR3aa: CASGRTGDGYTF
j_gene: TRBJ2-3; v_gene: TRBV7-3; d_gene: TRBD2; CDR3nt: TGTGCCAGCAGCCGACTAGCGAGCACAGATACGCAGTATTTT; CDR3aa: CASSRLASTDTQYF
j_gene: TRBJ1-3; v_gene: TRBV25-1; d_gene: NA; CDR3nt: TGTGCCAGCAGTGAAGGGAGAAGGAGTGGAAACACCATATATTTT; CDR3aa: CASSEGRRSGNTIYF
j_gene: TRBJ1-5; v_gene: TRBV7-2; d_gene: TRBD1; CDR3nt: TGTGCCAGCAGCCGCGGAGGGGGCGTGGAGCCCCAGCATTTT; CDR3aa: CASSRGGGVEPQHF
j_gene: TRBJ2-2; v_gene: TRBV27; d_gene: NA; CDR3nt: TGTGCCAGCACCTACACAGCCGGGCCCACGGGGGAGCTGTTTTTT; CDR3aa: CASTYTAGPTGELFF
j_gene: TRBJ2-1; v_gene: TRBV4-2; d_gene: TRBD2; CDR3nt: TGTGCCAGCAGCCAAGATGGGGCGGGAGGGTGGAATGAGCAGTTCTTC; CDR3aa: CASSQDGAGGWNEQFF
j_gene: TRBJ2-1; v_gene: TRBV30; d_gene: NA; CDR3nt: TGTGCCTGGAGTCCGCGACGGGTATACAATGAGCAGTTCTTC; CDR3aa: CAWSPRRVYNEQFF
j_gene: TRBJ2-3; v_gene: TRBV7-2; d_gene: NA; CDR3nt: TGTGCCAGCAGCTCTGACTTCACAGATACGCAGTATTTT; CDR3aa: CASSSDFTDTQYF